The 5 T cell receptor beta chains in this list originate from one sample, sequenced in a study of blood T cell repertoires in COVID-19. The repertoire was sequenced with immunoSEQ multiplex PCR; TCRdb's copy has only in-frame clones and lacks some. The sample has 280,000 or so clones, around 90% seen once. The sequenced material came from peripheral blood. Every receptor here comes from a young man with active or convalescent COVID-19.

The J gene is TRBJ2-2, the V gene TRBV24-1; 9 positions match TRBD2. This CDR3 is 16 amino acids long. The germline gives CDR1 KGHDR, CDR2 SFDVKD. Trimming cost V 1 base and J 6 bases; bases outside gene matches: 5. As DNA, the CDR3 is TGTGCCACCAGTGATTTTTCGACTAGCGGTTCCGGGGAGCTGTTTTTT. Translated: CATSDFSTSGSGELFF.

The chain employs TRBV16 and TRBJ2-7; D is possibly TRBD1 (6 bases). The CDR3 loop spans 15 amino acids. The V gene's germline CDR1 is KGHSY and CDR2 FQNENV. V was clipped by 6 bases and J by 3 bases, with 18 bases between them. The CDR3 sequence is CASSHLEGTNYEQYF. The CDR3 DNA follows: TGTGCCAGCAGTCACCTCGAGGGGACAAACTACGAGCAGTACTTC. Drawing the rest from reference TRBV16 and TRBJ2-7, the complete variable domain is GEEVAQTPKHLVRGEGQKAKLYCAPIKGHSYVFWYQQVLKNEFKFLISFQNENVFDETGMPKERFSAKCLPNSPCSLEIQATKLEDSAVYFCASSHLEGTNYEQYFGPGTRLTVT.

J is TRBJ1-2 and V is TRBV19; 7 nucleotides line up with TRBD1. This CDR3 spans 15 amino acids. CDR1 is LNHDA and CDR2 is SQIVND in the germline V gene (reference sequence). V was clipped by 5 bases and J by 1 base; unmatched bases: 7. This CDR3 is CASSLSTGLNYGYTF. The CDR3 nucleotides read TGTGCCAGTAGTCTCTCGACAGGGCTTAACTATGGCTACACCTTC.

About this clone: Germline is not matched at one junction end, which may reflect a read error. Different DNA sequences within this sample yield the same CDR3. V and J are TRBV9 and TRBJ1-6; 12 bases fit TRBD1. This CDR3 spans 15 amino acids. Per the germline V gene, CDR1 is SGDLS and CDR2 is YYNGEE. Here the CDR3 reads CASSAGQGAGSPLHF. For the CDR3, the DNA is TGTGCCAGTAGCGCGGGACAGGGGGCAGGATCACCCCTCCACTTT.

V is TRBV19 and J is TRBJ1-2; 8 bases map to TRBD1. Losses at the gene ends were 9 bases for V and 0 bases for J; bases not matched to a gene: 12. CDR1 and CDR2 (germline): LNHDA, SQIVND (reference sequence). The CDR3 consists of 16 residues. CDR3 nucleotide sequence: TGTGCCAGCGAGGACAGGGCACAACGAACTAACTATGGCTACACCTTC. Protein product: CASEDRAQRTNYGYTF.